The entry that follows covers one TCR beta chain sequence. The antigen is not known. This sample is drawn from a study of T cell clonotyping in hematopoietic cell transplantation. Study results and caveats: Few recipient clonotypes overlapped donors; over 95% were de novo at given depth. Higher Inverse Simpson Index values in graft donor and pretransplant recipient predicted broader posttransplant TCR diversity. Recipient TCR diversity dropped after transplant; expanded clonotypes rose from day 30 to 180. Cells were unsorted, so CD4 and CD8 contributions were not separated.

The assay was immunoSEQ multiplex PCR, and TCRdb's table has in-frame clones only and misses some. The sample has 10,000 to 15,000 clones, 75% to 95% seen once. This clonotype was obtained from a man aged 25 to 40 in good health. Some clones in this sample may be carry-over from other donors' samples. Material: peripheral blood mononuclear cells.

For the CDR3, the DNA is TGTGCCAGCAGTTCCCGACCATACACAGATACGCAGTATTTT. This gives the protein CASSSRPYTDTQYF. This sequence joins TRBV6-5 and TRBJ2-3; D unresolved. Per the germline V gene, CDR1 is MNHEY and CDR2 is SVGAGI. This CDR3 spans 14 amino acids. The V end was cut by 4 bases, the J end by 2 bases, with 10 bases between.